Sequencing of this T cell receptor (beta chain) was carried out in a study of blood T cell repertoires in COVID-19. Turning to the study itself: Italy, Spain and the United States were the sources of the convalescent and acute COVID-19 samples. PBMCs, B-cell-depleted T cells, or T cells were the source of the cDNA or gDNA that made up the material.

This CDR3 contains 14 residues. From germline, CDR1 is SGHRS and CDR2 YFSETQ. Trimming cost V 4 bases and J 2 bases; bases outside gene matches: 3. Original processing methods: For nucleated cells, counts were estimated from reference gene primer amplification. Generated by immunoSEQ multiplex PCR, the TCRdb table keeps only in-frame clones and is missing some. The V and J calls and clone size are taken from that table; D and trimming were inferred from the DNA. The table lists approximately 150,000 clones, more than 75% of them singletons, with roughly a sixth in the top ten. V is TRBV5-1 and J is TRBJ1-3; 7 positions match TRBD1. This clonotype originated in a man between 60 and 75 years old with active or convalescent COVID-19. Source material: peripheral blood. CDR3 DNA: TGCGCCAGCAGCATCGACAGGGCTGGAAACACCATATATTTT. It encodes CASSIDRAGNTIYF.